This T cell receptor beta chain came from a study of blood T cell repertoires in COVID-19. Here immunoSEQ multiplex PCR was the method, and the copy in TCRdb shows in-frame clones only, minus some. Of roughly 290,000 clones in the sample, around four fifths were seen once. The CDR3 consists of 15 residues. The trim removed 4 bases at V and 4 bases at J, leaving 8 bases unmatched. The germline V gene has CDR1 SGHRS and CDR2 YFSETQ. The rearrangement uses TRBV5-1 and TRBJ2-7; TRBD1 matches at 10 bases. This clonotype was sampled from a woman aged 45-65 years with active or convalescent COVID-19. Input material: peripheral blood. The CDR3 protein is CASSTGQGWIYEQYF. CDR3 coding DNA: TGCGCCAGCAGCACGGGACAGGGGTGGATATACGAGCAGTACTTC.